Each of the 27 T cell receptor beta chains below was sequenced from the same sample in a study of OX40 agonist ivuxolimab in advanced cancers. Repertoires were generated with immunoSEQ multiplex PCR, while TCRdb's copy carries only in-frame clones and drops some. The data show tens of thousands of clones, with around 86% seen just once and over 12% held by the top ten. Sequenced here: CD4+ or CD8+ T cells sorted from blood, sampled in a trial of the OX40 agonist ivuxolimab. These receptors originate from an adult with an advanced solid tumor such as melanoma, head and neck, liver or kidney cancer.

The V gene is TRBV9, the J gene TRBJ1-6; D unclear. The V gene lost 0 bases and the J gene lost 9 bases, with 4 bases spanning the gap. The CDR3 covers 12 residues. The germline CDR1 and CDR2 sequences are SGDLS and YYNGEE. CDR3 sequence reads: CASSVERSPLHF. CDR3 coding DNA: TGTGCCAGCAGCGTAGAGCGTTCACCCCTCCACTTT.

The chain combines TRBV11-2 with TRBJ2-3, with TRBD2 as a possible D gene (5 bases). The CDR3 sequence is 15 residues long. V lost 1 base to trimming and J lost 1 base, with 9 bases between them. Per germline, CDR1 SGHAT and CDR2 FQNNGV. The CDR3 DNA sequence: TGTGCCAGCAGCTTAGGCGCTAGCCGCACAGATACGCAGTATTTT. Translating gives CASSLGASRTDTQYF.

The chain carries TRBV10-3 and TRBJ2-7; 8 nucleotides line up with TRBD1. The CDR3 spans 12 residues. The J segment lost 7 bases and the V segment lost 5 bases, leaving 4 bases of the junction unmatched. Germline lookup yields CDR1 ENHRY and CDR2 SYGVKD. The DNA of the CDR3 is TGTGCCATCAGTCGGACAGGGAATGAGCAGTACTTC. Its translation is CAISRTGNEQYF.

The chain employs TRBV5-1 and TRBJ2-5; D ambiguous. The CDR3 length is 15 residues. From germline, CDR1 is SGHRS and CDR2 YFSETQ. Between the trimmed V and J ends, which lost 0 bases and 2 bases, there was a span of 11 bases. CDR3 in DNA: TGCGCCAGCAGCTTGGAAAATAGGCCACAAGAGACCCAGTACTTC. This sequence encodes CASSLENRPQETQYF.

The CDR3 loop reads CAWSEGQETQYF. CDR3 DNA: TGTGCCTGGAGTGAGGGGCAAGAGACCCAGTACTTC. The V call is TRBV30, the J call TRBJ2-5, with D tentatively TRBD1 (5 bases). The CDR3 spans 12 residues. Germline CDR1 is GTSNPN and CDR2 is SVGIG (reference sequence). Trimming left V 1 base short and J 2 bases short, with 5 bases between.

This clone is medium-sized. The chain has TRBV2 and TRBJ1-2; D not certain. Germline values: CDR1 SNHLY, CDR2 FYNNEI. The V end lost 8 bases, the J end lost 8 bases, and 27 bases lay between the germline ends. This CDR3 region has 16 residues. The CDR3 reads CASEANHQRSLDGYTF. Written as DNA, the CDR3 is TGTGCCAGCGAAGCCAACCACCAGAGGTCTTTAGACGGCTACACCTTC.

The V call is TRBV21-1, the J call TRBJ2-5; TRBD1 was called by the table and not checked on the DNA. TRBV21-1 is a pseudogene locus. This CDR3 has 19 residues. This chain's CDR3 is CASSKGDQGVGTGQETQYF. In nucleotides, the CDR3 is TGTGCCAGCAGCAAAGGGGACCAAGGAGTGGGGACAGGGCAAGAGACCCAGTACTTC.

The chain's CDR3 is CASSLFPEEYEQYF. The CDR3, as DNA: TGCGCCAGCAGCTTGTTTCCAGAGGAATACGAGCAGTACTTC. The chain carries TRBV5-1 and TRBJ2-7; D gene uncertain. There are 14 residues in the CDR3. The germline CDR1 and CDR2 sequences are SGHRS and YFSETQ. V lost 1 base, J lost 4 bases, and 12 bases lay in between.

This sequence joins TRBV27 and TRBJ2-3, with D possibly being TRBD1 (6 bases). This CDR3 spans 14 amino acids. V lost 3 bases and J 4 bases, leaving 11 bases between the germline ends. Germline CDR1 and CDR2: MNHEY and SMNVEV (reference sequence). CDR3 sequence (DNA): TGTGCCAGCAGTTTGGGCAGGGGCTCAGATACGCAGTATTTT. Residues: CASSLGRGSDTQYF.

The chain employs TRBV6-5 and TRBJ1-5; D is uncertain. This CDR3 contains 13 residues. Trimming shortened V by 2 bases and J by 1 base, and 3 bases separated the two germline ends. The germline CDR1 and CDR2 sequences are MNHEY and SVGAGI. CDR3 amino acids: CASSYRSNQPQHF. The DNA for the CDR3 is TGTGCCAGCAGTTACAGGAGCAATCAGCCCCAGCATTTT.

The sample holds a few counts of this clone. This chain joins TRBV4-2 and TRBJ1-1; 9 bases map to TRBD1. This CDR3 region has 15 residues. V gave up 0 bases and J gave up 6 bases; unmatched junction bases: 5. Germline V CDR1 and CDR2: LGHNA, YNFKEQ. The CDR3 DNA sequence: TGTGCCAGCAGCCAAGATTTTGACAGGGGGGCTGAAGCTTTCTTT. It encodes CASSQDFDRGAEAFF.

The table lists this clone with a count of one. The CDR3 DNA sequence: TGCGCCAGCAGCTGGACCGGCGCAGATGGCTACACCTTC. This encodes CASSWTGADGYTF. V usage is TRBV5-1 and J usage is TRBJ1-2; no definite D call. Germline loops: CDR1 SGHRS, CDR2 YFSETQ. This CDR3 contains 13 residues. V lost 3 bases, J lost 6 bases, and 12 bases lay in between.

This clone is a singleton in its sample. The V gene is TRBV10-2, the J gene TRBJ2-2; perhaps TRBD1 as D (5 bases). Trimming cost V 0 bases and J 1 base, with 12 bases left between them. The germline V gene has CDR1 WSHSY and CDR2 SAAADI. The CDR3 has 17 residues. As DNA, the CDR3 is TGCGCCAGCAGTGAGTCGATAAAAGGGGAGAACACCGGGGAGCTGTTTTTT. It encodes CASSESIKGENTGELFF.

This sequence joins TRBV7-8 and TRBJ1-1; D is unresolved. V shed 5 bases and J shed 0 bases, with 16 bases lying between them. Germline V gives CDR1 SGHVS, CDR2 FQNEAQ. The CDR3 spans 16 residues. Here the CDR3 DNA reads TGTGCCAGCAGCCCGCGCTGGGATAGAGTGAACACTGAAGCTTTCTTT. Translating it yields CASSPRWDRVNTEAFF.

The V gene is TRBV5-3, the J gene TRBJ2-3; D unresolved. TRBV5-3 carries the ORF label, with uncertain function. This CDR3 is 15 amino acids long. V was shortened by 3 bases and J by 1 base, with 12 bases between the two germline ends. The CDR3 reads CARSSDPFCTDTQYF. The CDR3 coding sequence is TGTGCCAGAAGCTCTGACCCGTTTTGCACAGATACGCAGTATTTT.

This chain joins TRBV13 and TRBJ2-1; D not resolved. The CDR3 contains 12 residues. The germline V gene has CDR1 PRHDT and CDR2 FYEKMQ (reference sequence). The V end lost 5 bases, the J end lost 7 bases, and 9 bases lay between the germline ends. The CDR3 DNA is TGTGCCAGCAGCCCCCCCCGTAATGAGCAGTTCTTC. Amino acid sequence: CASSPPRNEQFF.

The chain joins TRBV5-6 to TRBJ1-6, with 8 nucleotides matching TRBD1. The CDR3 is 14 residues long. V dropped 4 bases and J dropped 10; count of bases not matched to a gene: 7. Per the germline V gene, CDR1 is SGHDT and CDR2 is YYEEEE. In DNA form, the CDR3 reads TGTGCCAGCAGCCCCGGGACAGGTAGCTCACCCCTCCACTTT. It encodes CASSPGTGSSPLHF.

The gene calls are TRBV7-8 and TRBJ2-1; a possible D gene is TRBD1 (6 bases). Looked up from germline, CDR1 is SGHVS and CDR2 is FQNEAQ. The germline V and J ends were trimmed by 5 bases and 8 bases, with 16 bases remaining between them. The CDR3 is 14 amino acids. CDR3 bases: TGTGCCAGCAGCCCGACACAGGGCGGCTATGAGCAGTTCTTC. As protein: CASSPTQGGYEQFF. The full variable domain, in which reference TRBV7-8 and TRBJ2-1 provide the parts outside the CDR3, is GAGVSQSPRYKVAKRGQDVALRCDPISGHVSLFWYQQALGQGPEFLTYFQNEAQLDKSGLPSDRFFAERPEGSVSTLKIQRTQQEDSAVYLCASSPTQGGYEQFFGPGTRLTVL.

This chain uses TRBV5-6 with TRBJ2-1; D gene uncertain. Trimming removed 5 bases at V and 1 base at J, with 10 bases between. Per germline, CDR1 SGHDT and CDR2 YYEEEE. The CDR3 is made up of 14 amino acids. This CDR3 reads CASRFTESYNEQFF. The DNA for the CDR3 is TGTGCCAGCAGATTTACAGAATCCTACAATGAGCAGTTCTTC.

The chain has TRBV7-9 and TRBJ2-7; D is possibly TRBD1 or TRBD2 (5 bases each). This CDR3 spans 16 amino acids. Germline V gene data show CDR1 as SEHNR and CDR2 as FQNEAQ (reference sequence). V dropped 0 bases and J dropped 6 bases, with 18 bases sitting between them. CDR3 in amino acids: CASSLALGLLAGEQYF. In nucleotides, the CDR3 is TGTGCCAGCAGCTTAGCACTGGGGCTCTTGGCGGGCGAGCAGTACTTC.

This clone was seen just once. The gene calls are TRBV12-5 and TRBJ2-1; D call uncertain. The length of the CDR3 is 14 residues. Trimming removed 6 bases at V and 0 bases at J, with 9 bases between. Germline-derived CDR1 and CDR2 are LGHNT and FRNRAP. The CDR3 reads CASGQGVSYNEQFF. Written as DNA, the CDR3 is TGTGCTAGTGGCCAAGGAGTCTCCTACAATGAGCAGTTCTTC.

The V call is TRBV6-5, the J call TRBJ2-5; D unclear. The CDR3 is 12 amino acids. Germline CDR1 reads MNHEY; CDR2 reads SVGAGI. Trimming removed 6 bases from V and 4 bases from J, with 9 bases in between. The CDR3 loop is CASSRVPETQYF. The CDR3 DNA follows: TGTGCCAGCAGCCGCGTTCCAGAGACCCAGTACTTC.

This clone was observed a handful of times. The J gene is TRBJ2-7, the V gene TRBV7-6; unclear D gene. V gave up 5 bases and J gave up 3 bases, with 8 bases separating them. The CDR3 extends over 12 amino acids. CDR1 and CDR2 (germline): SGHVS, FNYEAQ. The CDR3 DNA sequence: TGTGCCAGCAGCACTGGTGGCTACGAGCAGTACTTC. Translated, it gives CASSTGGYEQYF.

This chain joins TRBV7-9 and TRBJ1-1; 7 nucleotides align to TRBD1. V dropped 4 bases and J dropped 8; count of bases not matched to a gene: 10. The CDR3 covers 14 residues. Looked up from germline, CDR1 is SEHNR and CDR2 is FQNEAQ (reference sequence). As DNA, the CDR3 is TGTGCCAGCAGCTCCCCACCGGGGACAGAAGAAGCTTTCTTT. Amino acid sequence: CASSSPPGTEEAFF.

Written as DNA, the CDR3 is TGTGCCAGCAGCCCTCAAGTGGGGTACCAAGAGACCCAGTACTTC. Protein product: CASSPQVGYQETQYF. J is TRBJ2-5 and V is TRBV9, with D hard to call. The CDR3 contains 15 residues. Germline assignment: CDR1 SGDLS and CDR2 YYNGEE. The V end lost 4 bases, the J end lost 0 bases, and 13 bases lay between the germline ends.

The genes are TRBV5-1 and TRBJ1-2; TRBD1 aligns across 9 bases. The CDR3 sequence is 14 residues long. Germline loops: CDR1 SGHRS, CDR2 YFSETQ. The V and J ends lost 4 bases and 6 bases, in that order; junction bases with no gene match: 7. CDR3 loop: CASSPGTGRDGYTF. In DNA form, the CDR3 reads TGCGCCAGCAGCCCGGGGACAGGGAGGGATGGCTACACCTTC.

This clone was observed a single time. This chain's CDR3 is CASSPSGFWQPQHF. The CDR3 DNA follows: TGTGCCAGCAGCCCCTCAGGGTTCTGGCAGCCCCAGCATTTT. The chain is built from TRBV5-6 and TRBJ1-5, with D maybe TRBD1 (5 bases). The V gene lost 4 bases and the J gene lost 7 bases, with 15 bases spanning the gap. CDR3 size: 14 residues. The germline V gene has CDR1 SGHDT and CDR2 YYEEEE.